This record concerns one TCR beta chain sequence. These data belong to a study of blood T cell repertoires in COVID-19. Study context: From the United States, Italy and Spain came samples of acute and convalescent COVID-19. The cDNA or gDNA used as material had been derived from T cells, B-cell-depleted T cells, or PBMCs.

This CDR3 is 16 amino acids long. Germline V CDR1 and CDR2: MNHNS, SASEGT. The germline V and J ends were trimmed by 3 bases and 0 bases, with 15 bases remaining between them. Data came from immunoSEQ multiplex PCR; TCRdb stores just in-frame clones and leaves some out. Among 250,000 to 350,000 clones, roughly 80% were seen once, and the ten largest hold 15% to 18%. This sequence originates from a person between 65 and 79 years old with COVID-19, enrolled during active disease. The chain carries TRBV6-1 and TRBJ2-7, with a possible D match to TRBD1 (7 bases). Sequencing input: peripheral blood. This CDR3 is CASSDSGWTGSYEQYF. The CDR3 nucleotides are TGTGCCAGCAGTGATAGCGGTTGGACAGGCTCCTACGAGCAGTACTTC.